The TCR beta chain under discussion was sequenced for a study of OX40 agonist ivuxolimab in advanced cancers. This CDR3 is 13 amino acids long. V lost 5 bases, J lost 8 bases, and 15 bases lay in between. Germline CDR1 is LNHNV and CDR2 is YYDKDF (reference sequence). Blood was sampled at baseline, cycle 4 day 1, and cycle 7 day 1. Measured with immunoSEQ multiplex PCR; TCRdb has only the in-frame clones, and not every one. The sample lists 45,000 to 60,000 clones; about nine tenths were seen once. The rearrangement links TRBV15 to TRBJ1-1; the D gene is possibly TRBD1 (5 bases). This TCR was recovered from an adult with an advanced solid tumor such as melanoma, head and neck, liver or kidney cancer. The sample was CD4+ or CD8+ T cells sorted from blood, taken in a trial of the OX40 agonist ivuxolimab. The CDR3 DNA reads as TGTGCCACCAGCCCCCGGCAGGGCACCGAAGCTTTCTTT. Translating gives CATSPRQGTEAFF.